This TCR beta chain was documented in a study of identical twins. At least ten counts were recorded for this clonotype. TCRdb ran MiXCR on the 5' RACE reads and lists one entry per CDR3 protein. This sample carries 250,000 or so distinct CDR3 sequences, roughly 7.5% of them seen once, and the ten largest clones take roughly 5%. The V gene's germline CDR1 is SGHRS and CDR2 YFSETQ. There are 11 residues in the CDR3. Trimming left V 8 bases short and J 7 bases short, with 9 bases between. The data were also submitted as part of a second study, on yellow fever vaccine responses in identical twins.

The sequencing sample was made of CD8+ T cells sorted from blood. This sequence was found in a woman aged 18-29 years in good health. This sequence joins TRBV5-1 and TRBJ2-2; the D is unclear. Written as DNA, the CDR3 is TGCGCCAGTGGGCTCGGCGGGGAGCTGTTTTTT. Protein: CASGLGGELFF.